This paragraph reports one T cell receptor (beta chain). What it binds is not known. This specimen belongs to a study of T cell responses to AZD1222 COVID-19 vaccine. Findings and limits, study-wide: Just five or six AZD1222 recipients were seropositive at baseline.

The repertoire was sequenced with immunoSEQ multiplex PCR; TCRdb's copy has only in-frame clones and lacks some. The table includes around 100,000 clones, about four fifths detected once. This receptor was identified in an adult in good health. The sequences come from peripheral blood, collected on day 0 of AZD1222 vaccination.

The CDR3, as DNA: TGCGCCAGCAGCTTCCGGACTCAGACGAGCTCCTACAATGAGCAGTTCTTC. This translates into CASSFRTQTSSYNEQFF. V is TRBV5-1 and J is TRBJ2-1; TRBD2 is a possible D gene (5 bases). The CDR3 totals 17 residues. Germline V CDR1 and CDR2: SGHRS, YFSETQ. Trimming removed 2 bases from V and 0 bases from J, with 15 bases in between.